This T cell receptor (beta chain) came from a study of T-cell memory formation after mild COVID-19 (dated by TCRdb to the early 2020s). Some background on the complete study: TCR sequence clusters from the two donors were found to be largely donor specific. Two young, previously healthy adult volunteers made up the cohort, one male and one female. T-cell clones expanding and contracting after mild COVID-19 in a couple of donors were tracked by longitudinal TCRalpha and TCRbeta repertoire sequencing.

The paper's findings and limits, for the study overall: SARS-CoV-2 specificity was not confirmed for the second-wave clones peaking on day 37. The detection of some responding clones in pre-infection memory suggests that pre-existing cross-reactive memory T cells joined the SARS-CoV-2 response. Contracting CD4+ clones were found mainly in CM and EM memory subsets, while CD8+ clones were enriched in EMRA. Balanced CD4/CD8 phenotypes were observed for clones contracting from day 15 to 85, whereas a bias towards CD4+ was observed for a second wave of clones expanding from day 15 to 37. The study covered only a couple of mild cases, and larger cohorts including severe cases with pre-infection samples were considered necessary.

Sequencing was performed on an Illumina NovaSeq 6000. TCRalpha and TCRbeta cDNA libraries were built by 5'RACE with constant-segment primers, adding sample barcodes and unique molecular identifiers. RNA was extracted from every sample with Trizol reagent. Library amplification was performed in two PCR steps, and a second sample barcode and Illumina TruSeq adapters were introduced in the second step. Libraries were sequenced on an Illumina NovaSeq with 2 x 150 bp paired-end reads. The authors' analysis ran thus. Reads were demultiplexed and collapsed into UMI-guided consensus sequences with migec v1.2.7. Using mixcr v2.1.11, the UMI consensuses were aligned to TRA and TRB V and J templates and assembled into clonotypes. Expanded or contracted clonotypes were those called significant by both edgeR and NoisET, with noise models trained on biological replicates. For edgeR calls, the thresholds were a false discovery rate-adjusted p below 0.01 and a log2 fold-change of 1. As an exploratory analysis of dynamics, PCA with hierarchical clustering was applied to max-normalized trajectories of the 1000 most abundant clonotypes. The CD4 or CD8 phenotype of responding clones was assigned using the separately sequenced CD4+ and CD8+ repertoires. TCRdb itself trimmed the public reads at Q25 with fastp, ran MiXCR and retained productive beta chains. Rows matching on CDR3 protein sequence are summarized as one entry with the most common DNA and genes. The V and J calls were determined by TCRdb, not by the authors. The sample table records about 340,000 distinct CDR3 sequences; around 20% of these occur just once. The ten largest clonotypes hold around 12% of the sample.

V ends up 4 bases short and J 5 bases short, with an unmatched junction base count of 2. The CDR3 starts with the cysteine, ends with the phenylalanine, and has 12 residues. CDR3 DNA only is kept here, 36 bases in frame from base 1. The germline V gene (reference sequence) yields SEHNR for CDR1 and FQNEAQ for CDR2. As concerns this clonotype: The target of this receptor is not known. No base qualities exist here, and no much larger clone lies one base off it.

Ficoll-Paque density gradient centrifugation was used to isolate PBMCs. Input material: PBMCs or a T cell subset sorted from them (not recorded which). The chain is encoded by TRBV7-9 joined to TRBJ2-7, with 7 bases aligning to TRBD2. The receptor was isolated from an adult woman who had mild COVID-19 (a few samples of this study predate the infection). The sample titles of this study are shuffled in the database, so cell type and time point are left out; the donor was told from shared clones. The CDR3: CASSSREDEQYF. The DNA sequence reads TGTGCCAGCAGCTCCCGGGAGGACGAGCAGTACTTC. Beyond the CDR3, the reference TRBV7-9 and TRBJ2-7 genes provide the residues; the full variable domain reads: DTGVSQNPRHKITKRGQNVTFRCDPISEHNRLYWYRQTLGQGPEFLTYFQNEAQLEKSRLLSDRFSAERPKGSFSTLEIQRTEQGDSAMYLCASSSREDEQYFGPGTRLTVT.